The 8 T cell receptor beta chains in this list originate from one sample, sequenced in a study of T cell responses to AZD1222 COVID-19 vaccine. Profiling relied on immunoSEQ multiplex PCR, and the TCRdb table lists in-frame clones only, not all of them. This table has 150,000 or so clones, roughly 90% appearing once. The sequences come from peripheral blood, collected on day 0 of AZD1222 vaccination. These receptors were taken from an adult in good health.

This clone has just one count. The rearrangement joins TRBV7-2 to TRBJ1-5, with D possibly TRBD1 on 6 matching bases. This CDR3 spans 15 amino acids. Germline assignment: CDR1 SGHTA and CDR2 FQGNSA. Trimming removed 1 base from V and 3 bases from J, with 10 bases in between. CDR3 nucleotides: TGTGCCAGCAGCTTAGGAGGGACATTCAATCAGCCCCAGCATTTT. Translation gives CASSLGGTFNQPQHF.

This sequence joins TRBV19 and TRBJ2-5; TRBD1 matches 7 bases. V lost 6 bases, J lost 4 bases, and 8 bases stayed unmatched. The CDR3 contains 14 residues. Germline CDR1 LNHDA, CDR2 SQIVND (reference sequence). This CDR3 reads CASSNRGSGETQYF. The CDR3 region has the DNA TGTGCCAGTAGCAACAGGGGATCAGGAGAGACCCAGTACTTC.

The rearrangement joins TRBV7-2 to TRBJ2-6; no definite D call. CDR3 length: 15 amino acids. Looked up from germline, CDR1 is SGHTA and CDR2 is FQGNSA. V was clipped by 3 bases and J by 1 base, with 7 bases between them. The CDR3 DNA sequence: TGTGCCAGCAGCTTCAGGTTTTCTGGGGCCAACGTCCTGACTTTC. It is translated as CASSFRFSGANVLTF. Variable domain in full (rest from reference TRBV7-2 and TRBJ2-6): GAGVSQSPSNKVTEKGKDVELRCDPISGHTALYWYRQSLGQGLEFLIYFQGNSAPDKSGLPSDRFSAERTGGSVSTLTIQRTQQEDSAVYLCASSFRFSGANVLTFGAGSRLTVL.

At least ten counts were recorded for this clone. The chain joins TRBV6-4 to TRBJ2-6; weak D call: TRBD1 (6 bases). The germline V and J ends were trimmed by 5 bases and 0 bases, with 8 bases remaining between them. CDR1 is MRHNA and CDR2 is SNTAGT in the germline V gene. CDR3 length: 15 residues. The CDR3 bases are TGTGCCAGCAGTTCACAGGGCTCTGGGGCCAACGTCCTGACTTTC. Translation: CASSSQGSGANVLTF.

The V gene is TRBV19, the J gene TRBJ1-1, with D unclear. Deletions cut 5 bases from V and 0 bases from J, with 25 bases between. The germline gives CDR1 LNHDA, CDR2 SQIVND (reference sequence). This CDR3 has 19 amino acids. CDR3 sequence (DNA): TGTGCCAGTAGTGTCGTTATTGGACTGGGCCACCGTATGAACACTGAAGCTTTCTTT. This sequence encodes CASSVVIGLGHRMNTEAFF.

This rearrangement joins TRBV7-2 to TRBJ1-6; no clear D gene. Germline loops: CDR1 SGHTA, CDR2 FQGNSA. V lost 5 bases to trimming and J lost 9 bases, with 14 bases between them. The CDR3 is 14 amino acids. The CDR3 region has the DNA TGTGCCAGCAGCGTGGCGGGTCCTGGTTCACCCCTCCACTTT. Translation: CASSVAGPGSPLHF.

This clone was found once. The J gene is TRBJ1-2, the V gene TRBV2, with D maybe TRBD1 (6 bases). This CDR3 has 13 residues. V lost 5 bases and J lost 7, with 14 bases in between. Germline V gene sequence: CDR1 SNHLY, CDR2 FYNNEI. CDR3 amino acids: CASSKQGPGGYTF. CDR3 DNA: TGTGCCAGCAGTAAGCAGGGGCCGGGTGGCTACACCTTC.

V is TRBV5-1 and J is TRBJ1-4, with 9 bases that match TRBD1. Trimming cost V 3 bases and J 5 bases; bases outside gene matches: 2. The germline CDR1 and CDR2 sequences are SGHRS and YFSETQ. CDR3 size: 14 residues. As DNA, the CDR3 is TGCGCCAGCAGCTCGGACAGGGGAAATGAAAAACTGTTTTTT. This gives the protein CASSSDRGNEKLFF. The full variable domain, its missing parts supplied by reference TRBV5-1 and TRBJ1-4, is KAGVTQTPRYLIKTRGQQVTLSCSPISGHRSVSWYQQTPGQGLQFLFEYFSETQRNKGNFPGRFSGRQFSNSRSEMNVSTLELGDSALYLCASSSDRGNEKLFFGSGTQLSVL.